Given below is one TCR beta chain in context. Its target is unknown. The entry originates in a study of CD8+ T cells in alopecia areata. General study points: Compared with normal scalp, lesional scalp had higher clonality and more expanded CD8+ clones.

Germline values: CDR1 LNHDA, CDR2 SQIVND (reference sequence). Trimming cost V 5 bases and J 6 bases; bases outside gene matches: 9. The CDR3 loop spans 15 amino acids. RNA extraction was followed by reverse transcription into cDNA, which acted as the sequencing template. Some clones are missing from TCRdb's copy, which holds only in-frame ones; the method was immunoSEQ multiplex PCR. The data hold 55,000 to 65,000 clones, with roughly two fifths observed a single time. The TCR was taken from a human donor with alopecia areata. Material for sequencing was NKG2D-low CD8+ T cells sorted from blood. The chain joins TRBV19 to TRBJ2-1; 8 nucleotides align to TRBD2. The CDR3 region has the DNA TGTGCCAGTAGTGCCGGGACTAGATCCCTCAATGAGCAGTTCTTC. Translating gives CASSAGTRSLNEQFF.